The source of this T cell receptor (beta chain) is a study of T cells in Graves' hyperthyroidism and ophthalmopathy. The CDR3 length is 15 residues. The J segment lost 8 bases and the V segment lost 6 bases, leaving 7 bases of the junction unmatched. Germline V gives CDR1 MNHNS, CDR2 SASEGT. Pregnant or lactating patients were excluded, as were those with uncontrolled infection or other autoimmune disease. Diagnoses were made from clinical symptoms, serum measures (thyroxine and TRAb), thyroid ultrasound and orbital computed tomography. General study results and limits: The model identified upcoming ophthalmopathy a median about six months ahead of onset. Blood samples included most of the expanded thyroid clonotypes exceeding 0.001.

The sample holds a few counts of this clonotype. Its cognate antigen is unknown. The investigators amplified TCR beta CDR3 regions from RNA transcripts. RT-PCR in the first round (using the HTBI primer set) targeted the TCR CDR3. TCRdb reprocessed the multiplex PCR reads via MiXCR and lists one record per CDR3 protein. This sample has fewer than 700,000 distinct CDR3 sequences, with roughly 15% found just once. The TCR originated in a woman aged 25 to 39 with Graves' hyperthyroidism. The chain uses TRBV6-1 and TRBJ1-6; 10 nucleotides line up with TRBD1. Sample: blood. DNA of the CDR3: TGTGCCAGCAGCCTTTCCGGGACAGGGGATTCACCCCTCCACTTT. Its translation is CASSLSGTGDSPLHF.